Listed below are T cell receptor beta chains from one sample, sequenced in a study of response to subunit inactivated influenza vaccine. TCRdb re-called the RT-PCR reads through MiXCR, storing one row per CDR3 protein. The sample includes approximately 500,000 distinct CDR3 sequences, 10% to 15% of them seen just once. The sequences come from PBMCs from blood, collected roughly 48 days after vaccination. These receptors all come from a man aged 45-65 years who received an inactivated influenza vaccine. Each CDR3 is given with its conserved first and last residue. A D gene is named only where the DNA matches it firmly. Size is stated for part of the rows, as once, few or many counts, or as a class when the clone is expanded.

D	J	size	V	CDR3	DNA
.	TRBJ2-3	many	TRBV24-1	CATSDSVFTDTQYF	TGTGCCACCAGTGATTCGGTATTCACAGATACGCAGTATTTT
TRBD2	TRBJ2-2	.	TRBV14	CASSQEPGLAGTGELFF	TGTGCCAGCAGCCAAGAGCCGGGACTAGCGGGGACCGGGGAGCTGTTTTTT
.	TRBJ2-1	few	TRBV10-1	CASRIGDNEQFF	TGCGCCAGCAGAATCGGCGACAATGAGCAGTTCTTC
.	TRBJ2-7	few	TRBV20-1	CSARNFNRGGYEQYF	TGCAGTGCTAGAAATTTCAACAGGGGAGGCTACGAGCAGTACTTC
.	TRBJ2-1	.	TRBV5-1	CASTLGLTGDEQFF	TGCGCCAGCACCCTGGGGCTGACTGGGGATGAGCAGTTCTTC
TRBD1	TRBJ2-5	few	TRBV7-2	CATQSRGRETQYF	TGTGCCACCCAGAGCAGGGGGAGAGAGACCCAGTACTTC
TRBD2	TRBJ2-3	many	TRBV6-5	CASSSLKAGGTDTQYF	TGTGCCAGCAGCTCCCTAAAAGCGGGGGGCACAGATACGCAGTATTTT
.	TRBJ2-1	many	TRBV27	CASSFSVYNEQFF	TGTGCCAGCAGTTTCTCCGTCTACAATGAGCAGTTCTTC
.	TRBJ2-5	.	TRBV24-1	CATGEEGTQYF	TGTGCCACAGGGGAGGAGGGGACCCAGTACTTC
.	TRBJ2-5	.	TRBV7-2	CASSLSLYQETQYF	TGTGCCAGCAGCTTATCCCTGTACCAAGAGACCCAGTACTTC
.	TRBJ2-7	few	TRBV5-5	CASSLTRGFEQYF	TGTGCCAGCAGCCTAACCAGGGGTTTTGAGCAGTACTTC
TRBD2	TRBJ2-7	.	TRBV7-2	CASSLRVGTSGYEQYF	TGTGCCAGCAGCTTAAGGGTCGGGACTAGCGGATACGAGCAGTACTTC
.	TRBJ2-1	.	TRBV5-1	CASSLYDRNEQFF	TGCGCCAGCAGCTTGTACGACAGGAATGAGCAGTTCTTC
TRBD2	TRBJ2-1	few	TRBV7-2	CASRTGTSGRINEQFF	TGTGCCAGCAGGACAGGGACTAGCGGGAGAATAAATGAGCAGTTCTTC
TRBD2	TRBJ2-1	few	TRBV5-4	CASSAGGPSGSRPNEQFF	TGTGCCAGCAGCGCGGGGGGGCCTAGCGGGAGCAGGCCAAATGAGCAGTTCTTC
TRBD2	TRBJ2-1	few	TRBV20-1	CSARGNWGRAFNEQFF	TGCAGTGCTAGAGGGAATTGGGGGAGGGCCTTTAATGAGCAGTTCTTC
TRBD1	TRBJ1-1	few	TRBV15	CATSRDPDRVTEAFF	TGTGCCACCAGCAGAGATCCAGACAGGGTGACTGAAGCTTTCTTT
TRBD1	TRBJ2-2	.	TRBV4-3	CASSQDRGRGRRPGELFF	TGCGCCAGCAGCCAAGATCGGGGCAGGGGGCGTAGGCCCGGGGAGCTGTTTTTT
.	TRBJ1-2	few	TRBV5-8	CASSFLYGYTF	TGTGCCAGCAGCTTCCTCTATGGCTACACCTTC
.	TRBJ1-1	few	TRBV20-1	CSARTGGRLNTEAFF	TGCAGTGCTAGAACGGGGGGGCGGCTGAACACTGAAGCTTTCTTT
.	TRBJ2-6	.	TRBV29-1	CSVDSPRAGPGANVLTF	TGCAGCGTTGATTCCCCAAGGGCAGGGCCTGGGGCCAACGTCCTGACTTTC
.	TRBJ2-1	many	TRBV12-3/TRBV12-4	CASSSSGGGSYNEQFF	TGTGCCAGCAGTTCCAGCGGAGGGGGCTCCTACAATGAGCAGTTCTTC
.	TRBJ2-1	.	TRBV7-9	CASSLGYHEQFF	TGTGCCAGCAGCTTAGGCTATCATGAGCAGTTCTTC
TRBD1	TRBJ1-5	few	TRBV20-1	CSANQGGHNQPQHF	TGCAGTGCTAACCAGGGGGGGCACAATCAGCCCCAGCATTTT
.	TRBJ2-7	many	TRBV7-2	CASSLGPDYEQYF	TGTGCCAGCAGCTTAGGCCCCGACTACGAGCAGTACTTC
.	TRBJ1-3	.	TRBV19	CASKQGISGNTIYF	TGTGCCAGTAAACAGGGAATCTCTGGAAACACCATATATTTT
TRBD1	TRBJ1-1	.	TRBV12-3/TRBV12-4	CASSRRDRGNTEAFF	TGTGCCAGCAGTCGGCGGGACAGGGGGAACACTGAAGCTTTCTTT
TRBD1	TRBJ2-1	many	TRBV12-3/TRBV12-4	CASSLGQGRFF	TGTGCCAGCAGTCTAGGACAGGGAAGGTTCTTC
.	TRBJ2-7	.	TRBV5-1	CASSLEAGWEQYF	TGCGCCAGCAGCTTGGAGGCAGGGTGGGAGCAGTACTTC
.	TRBJ2-4	.	TRBV20-1	CSAGGGTLAKNIQYF	TGCAGTGCTGGGGGGGGGACATTAGCCAAAAACATTCAGTACTTC
.	TRBJ2-2	few	TRBV5-6	CASSAQGGRDTGELFF	TGTGCCAGCAGCGCCCAGGGGGGGCGGGACACCGGGGAGCTGTTTTTT
.	TRBJ2-2	.	TRBV7-2	CASSYRGGGNTGELFF	TGTGCCAGCAGCTATCGAGGGGGAGGGAACACCGGGGAGCTGTTTTTT
.	TRBJ2-5	.	TRBV9	CASSVDEGRSQETQYF	TGTGCCAGCAGCGTAGACGAGGGTAGGAGTCAGGAGACCCAGTACTTC
.	TRBJ2-5	few	TRBV5-1	CASSLSSGVETQYF	TGCGCCAGCAGCTTGAGTTCAGGGGTCGAGACCCAGTACTTC
.	TRBJ1-4	.	TRBV19	CASMGFFGRNEKLFF	TGTGCCAGTATGGGATTCTTTGGGCGTAATGAAAAACTGTTTTTT
TRBD2	TRBJ2-1	.	TRBV14	CASSQVGGSSYNEQFF	TGTGCCAGCAGCCAAGTCGGGGGGAGCTCCTACAATGAGCAGTTCTTC
TRBD1	TRBJ2-7	few	TRBV24-1	CATSDRDGQGKVEQYF	TGTGCCACCAGTGATAGAGATGGACAGGGGAAGGTCGAGCAGTACTTC
.	TRBJ2-7	.	TRBV7-2	CASSPGGIRRYEQYF	TGTGCCAGCAGCCCAGGGGGGATAAGGCGCTACGAGCAGTACTTC
.	TRBJ1-1	few	TRBV19	CASSGPGRAAEAFF	TGTGCCAGTAGTGGCCCAGGTAGGGCGGCTGAAGCTTTCTTT
.	TRBJ2-2	few	TRBV20-1	CSASRVDTGELFF	TGCAGTGCTAGTCGCGTGGACACCGGGGAGCTGTTTTTT
.	TRBJ2-5	.	TRBV20-1	CSGADGPQETQYF	TGCAGTGGTGCCGACGGTCCCCAAGAGACCCAGTACTTC
.	TRBJ1-1	.	TRBV12-3/TRBV12-4	CASRPLPGNQAFF	TGTGCCAGCAGACCCCTTCCGGGGAATCAAGCTTTCTTT
TRBD2	TRBJ2-2	few	TRBV4-1	CASSRLAGENTGELFF	TGCGCCAGCAGCCGACTAGCGGGTGAGAACACCGGGGAGCTGTTTTTT
.	TRBJ2-7	few	TRBV7-2	CASSLGGGIPGEQYF	TGTGCCAGCAGCTTAGGGGGCGGGATCCCCGGCGAGCAGTACTTC
TRBD1	TRBJ2-7	.	TRBV4-3	CASSQSLDRVGDHEQYF	TGCGCCAGCAGCCAATCCCTTGACAGGGTTGGGGACCACGAGCAGTACTTC
.	TRBJ1-5	.	TRBV20-1	CSADAGGRQPQHF	TGCAGTGCCGACGCTGGGGGGCGTCAGCCCCAGCATTTT
.	TRBJ2-2	.	TRBV15	CATSEGTPGELFF	TGTGCCACCAGCGAGGGGACTCCCGGGGAGCTGTTTTTT
.	TRBJ1-1	.	TRBV20-1	CSAREQGENTEAFF	TGCAGTGCTAGGGAACAGGGAGAGAACACTGAAGCTTTCTTT
TRBD2	TRBJ2-1	.	TRBV9	CASSETSGRAYEQFF	TGTGCCAGCAGTGAGACTAGCGGGAGGGCCTATGAGCAGTTCTTC